The 8 T cell receptor beta chains listed next were all sequenced from one sample in a study of tissue T cells after allogeneic stem cell transplantation. Sequencing was performed with immunoSEQ multiplex PCR; in TCRdb, only in-frame clones are kept and a portion is missing. The profile shows tens of thousands of clones, over 60% of them singletons. Material: spleen. These receptors all come from a female BALB/c mouse in good health. The mouse strain carries the MHC haplotype H2-d.

On this clone: Gene names are the mouse ones. The read ends 1 residue early relative to the CDR3; the germline J gene fills the gap. The rearrangement uses TRBV2 and TRBJ1-1; D might be TRBD1 (5 bases). The V end was cut by 0 bases, the J end by 0 bases, with 8 bases between. There are 15 residues in the CDR3. CDR1 is LGHNA, CDR2 YSYQKL, per germline. The chain's CDR3 is CASSQEGTPNTEVFF. The DNA read from the CDR3 is TGTGCCAGCAGCCAAGAGGGGACTCCAAACACAGAAGTCTTC.

On this clone: Gene names refer to mouse genes. The read gets to within 1 residue of the CDR3 end, and the germline J gene fills in the rest. This chain uses TRBV4 with TRBJ2-7; the match to TRBD2 covers 11 bases. The CDR3 spans 14 residues. The V and J ends lost 4 bases and 3 bases, in that order; junction bases with no gene match: 2. Germline V gene lookup returns CDR1 LGHDT and CDR2 YNNKQL (reference sequence). The part of the CDR3 DNA that was read is TGTGCCAGCAGCTCGGGACTGGGGGACTATGAACAGTAC. It specifies CASSSGLGDYEQY. The full CDR3 reads CASSSGLGDYEQYF.

Comment on this clone: Gene names are the mouse ones. Read sequence stops 1 residue before the CDR3 end, and the germline J gene provides the missing end. The rearrangement joins TRBV13-3 to TRBJ1-1; weak D call: TRBD1 (5 bases). Per germline, CDR1 NNHDY and CDR2 SYVADS. Trimming removed 5 bases at V and 10 bases at J, with 9 bases between. The CDR3 extends over 10 amino acids. CDR3 bases read: TGTGCCAGCAGGGGCAGGGCAGTCTTC. Its protein is CASRGRAVF. The whole CDR3 protein is CASRGRAVFF.

Details on this clone: Gene labels here are mouse ones. Coverage ceases 1 residue before the CDR3 finishes, and the germline J gene fills in the end. The chain uses TRBV5 and TRBJ2-4, with TRBD1 matching 10 bases. The germline CDR1 and CDR2 sequences are LGHNA and YNLKQL (reference sequence). This CDR3 has 17 residues. With 0 bases clipped from V and 0 bases from J, the junction kept 3 bases outside the gene matches. The covered CDR3 bases are TGTGCCAGCAGCCAAGAGGGGGGACAGGGGAGTCAAAACACCTTGTAC. This codes for CASSQEGGQGSQNTLY. The whole CDR3 region reads CASSQEGGQGSQNTLYF.

With regard to this clone: Germline and genes here are mouse. The DNA ends 1 residue before the CDR3 does, and the rest of the CDR3 is filled in from the germline J gene. This rearrangement joins TRBV19 to TRBJ2-3; TRBD1 might be the D (6 bases). V lost 4 bases to trimming and J lost 2 bases, with 14 bases between them. The CDR3 is 15 residues long. The germline V gene has CDR1 FNHDT and CDR2 SITEND (reference sequence). CDR3 in amino acids: CASSPQGPLAETLYF. The DNA read from the CDR3 is TGTGCCAGCAGTCCTCAGGGGCCTCTTGCAGAAACGCTGTAT. The whole variable domain, filled in from reference TRBV19 and TRBJ2-3, reads GGIITQTPKFLIGQEGQKLTLKCQQNFNHDTMYWYRQDSGKGLRLIYYSITENDLQKGDLSEGYDASREKKSSFSLTVTSAQKNEMAVFLCASSPQGPLAETLYFGSGTRLTVL.

Notes on this clone: Gene names and germline refer to mouse. The read stops 1 residue short of the end of the CDR3; the missing end is completed from the germline J gene. The V call is TRBV20, the J call TRBJ2-7; 8 bases map to TRBD1. The CDR3 spans 12 residues. V dropped 3 bases and J dropped 7; count of bases not matched to a gene: 5. CDR1 and CDR2 (germline): GFQATS, STVNSAI. The CDR3 loop reads CGASQGAREQYF. The part of the CDR3 DNA that was read is TGTGGTGCTAGCCAGGGGGCGCGGGAACAGTAC. Supplemented by reference TRBV20 and TRBJ2-7, the full variable domain reads GALVYQYPRRTICKSGTSMRMECQAVGFQATSVAWYRQSPQKTFELIALSTVNSAIKYEQNFTQEKFPISHPNLSFSSMTVLNAYLEDRGLYLCGASQGAREQYFGPGTRLTVL.

Remarks on this clone: Gene names and germline match the mouse. The read finishes 1 residue shy of the CDR3 end, and the germline J gene is used to complete it. The chain employs TRBV19 and TRBJ2-7; the D gene is possibly TRBD1 (5 bases). Trimming shortened V by 2 bases and J by 5 bases, and 5 bases separated the two germline ends. CDR1 is FNHDT and CDR2 is SITEND in the germline V gene (reference sequence). There are 11 residues in the CDR3. CDR3 sequence reads: CASSIRDEQYF. The CDR3 DNA, read in part, is TGTGCCAGCAGTATCAGGGATGAACAGTAC.

Comments on this clone: Gene names denote mouse genes. The sequenced CDR3 bases are TGTGCCTGGAGGCCCGACAGGGATCTTTCCAACGAAAGATTATTT. Its translation is CAWRPDRDLSNERLF. The entire CDR3 sequence reads CAWRPDRDLSNERLFF. The rearrangement joins TRBV31 to TRBJ1-4; TRBD1 matches at 7 bases. The read terminates 1 residue before the CDR3 end, so the remaining end is supplied by the germline J gene. CDR3 length: 16 residues. CDR1 GKSSPN and CDR2 SITVG come from the germline V gene. J lost 0 bases, V lost 3 bases, and 7 bases had no gene match.